The subject of this entry is one T cell receptor beta chain. This entry belongs to a study of blood T cell repertoires in COVID-19. On the study more broadly: Acute and convalescent COVID-19 samples came from the United States, Italy and Spain. PBMCs, B-cell-depleted T cells, or T cells provided the cDNA or gDNA that made up the material.

Original analysis: Cell counts per sample came from amplifying reference gene primers. The data were produced by immunoSEQ multiplex PCR, yet TCRdb's version contains in-frame clones alone and is incomplete. V, J and clone size are those of that table, while D and trimming were read from the DNA. The repertoire includes 540,000 or so clones, 85% to 90% of them detected once, and 7.5% to 9.5% sits in the top ten. Seattle-derived patients entered the study during active infection and were followed longitudinally. This TCR derives from a woman aged 45-65 years with COVID-19, enrolled during active disease. The sequencing sample was made of peripheral blood.

The CDR3 coding sequence is TGTGCCAGCAGCCAGACAGGTGGTGGCTACACCTTC. Translating it yields CASSQTGGGYTF. The chain employs TRBV5-5 and TRBJ1-2; tentative D call: TRBD1 (6 bases). The germline CDR1 and CDR2 sequences are SGHKS and YYEKEE (reference sequence). Deletions cut 4 bases from V and 7 bases from J, with 11 bases between. The CDR3 is made up of 12 amino acids.